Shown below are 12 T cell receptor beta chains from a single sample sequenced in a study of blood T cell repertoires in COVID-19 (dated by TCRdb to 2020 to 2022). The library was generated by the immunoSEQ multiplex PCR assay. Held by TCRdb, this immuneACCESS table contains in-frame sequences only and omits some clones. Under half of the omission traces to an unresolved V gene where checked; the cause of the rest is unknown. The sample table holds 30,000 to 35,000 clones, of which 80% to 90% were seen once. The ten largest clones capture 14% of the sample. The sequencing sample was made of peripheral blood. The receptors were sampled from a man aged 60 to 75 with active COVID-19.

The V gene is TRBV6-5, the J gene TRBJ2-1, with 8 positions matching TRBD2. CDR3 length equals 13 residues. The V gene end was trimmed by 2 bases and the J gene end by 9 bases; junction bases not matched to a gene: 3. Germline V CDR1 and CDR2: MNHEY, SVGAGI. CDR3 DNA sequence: TGTGCCAGCAGTTACGACGGGACTAGTGAGCAGTTCTTC. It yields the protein CASSYDGTSEQFF.

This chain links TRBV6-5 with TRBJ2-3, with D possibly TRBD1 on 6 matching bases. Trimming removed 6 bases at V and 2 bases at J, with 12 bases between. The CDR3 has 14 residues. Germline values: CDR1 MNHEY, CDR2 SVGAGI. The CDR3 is CASRPTGNTDTQYF. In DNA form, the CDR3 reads TGTGCCAGCAGGCCAACAGGGAACACAGATACGCAGTATTTT.

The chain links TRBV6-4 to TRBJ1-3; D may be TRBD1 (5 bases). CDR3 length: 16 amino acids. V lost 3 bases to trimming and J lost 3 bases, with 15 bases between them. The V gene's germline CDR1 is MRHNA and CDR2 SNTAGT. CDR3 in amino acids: CASSEISGDLGNTIYF. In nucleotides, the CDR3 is TGTGCCAGCAGTGAAATTTCGGGGGACCTTGGAAACACCATATATTTT.

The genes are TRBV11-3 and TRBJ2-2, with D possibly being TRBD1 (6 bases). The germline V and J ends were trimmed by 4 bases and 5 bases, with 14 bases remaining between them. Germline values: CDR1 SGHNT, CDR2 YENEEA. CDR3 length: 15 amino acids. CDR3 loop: CASSSHREATGELFF. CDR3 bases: TGTGCCAGCAGCTCGCACAGGGAAGCGACCGGGGAGCTGTTTTTT.

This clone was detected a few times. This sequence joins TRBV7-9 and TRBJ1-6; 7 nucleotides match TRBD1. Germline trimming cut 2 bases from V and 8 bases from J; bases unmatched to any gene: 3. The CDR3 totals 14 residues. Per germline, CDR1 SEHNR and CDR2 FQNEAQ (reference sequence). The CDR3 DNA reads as TGTGCCAGCAGCTTACAGGGGGATCATTCACCCCTCCACTTT. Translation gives CASSLQGDHSPLHF. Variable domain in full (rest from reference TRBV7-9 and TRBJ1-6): DTGVSQNPRHKITKRGQNVTFRCDPISEHNRLYWYRQTLGQGPEFLTYFQNEAQLEKSRLLSDRFSAERPKGSFSTLEIQRTEQGDSAMYLCASSLQGDHSPLHFGNGTRLTVT.

CDR3 in amino acids: CASSYRAGNTIYF. CDR3 DNA sequence: TGTGCCAGCAGTTACAGGGCTGGAAACACCATATATTTT. The chain joins TRBV2 to TRBJ1-3; D may be TRBD1 (6 bases). The CDR3 has 13 residues. The V and J ends lost 5 bases and 2 bases respectively, with 7 bases between them. Germline lookup yields CDR1 SNHLY and CDR2 FYNNEI.

The DNA for the CDR3 is TGCGCCAGCAGTGAGGCGGGGGTCTACGAGCAGTACTTC. Its translation: CASSEAGVYEQYF. The chain employs TRBV10-2 and TRBJ2-7; 7 positions match TRBD2. Germline lookup yields CDR1 WSHSY and CDR2 SAAADI. V was pared by 2 bases and J by 3 bases, with 1 base of the junction left unmatched. The CDR3 sequence is 13 residues long.

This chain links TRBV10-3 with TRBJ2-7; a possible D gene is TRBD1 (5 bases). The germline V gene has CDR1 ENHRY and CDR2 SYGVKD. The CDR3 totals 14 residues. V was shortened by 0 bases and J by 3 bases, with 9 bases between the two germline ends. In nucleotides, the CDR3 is TGTGCCATCAGTGAGTCGGGGCAGGGCTACGAGCAGTACTTC. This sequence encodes CAISESGQGYEQYF.

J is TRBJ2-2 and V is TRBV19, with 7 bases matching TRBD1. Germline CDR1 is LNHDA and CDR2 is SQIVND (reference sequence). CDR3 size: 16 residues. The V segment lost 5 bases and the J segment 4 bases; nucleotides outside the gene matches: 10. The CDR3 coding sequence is TGTGCCAGTAGTTCCCTCCAGGGGGTTGGCACCGGGGAGCTGTTTTTT. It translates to CASSSLQGVGTGELFF.

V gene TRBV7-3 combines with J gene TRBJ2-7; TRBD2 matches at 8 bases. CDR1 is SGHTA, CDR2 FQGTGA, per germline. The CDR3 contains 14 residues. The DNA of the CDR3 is TGTGCGGGGAGGATTAGCGGGAATAAATACGAGCAGTACTTC. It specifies CAGRISGNKYEQYF.

The CDR3 loop reads CASSPRTGSTDTQYF. The DNA of the CDR3 is TGTGCCAGCAGTCCTCGGACAGGGTCCACAGATACGCAGTATTTT. The chain couples TRBV28 to TRBJ2-3; 8 nucleotides agree with TRBD1. Germline V gives CDR1 MDHEN, CDR2 SYDVKM. The trim removed 5 bases at V and 2 bases at J, leaving 6 bases unmatched. The CDR3 length is 15 residues.

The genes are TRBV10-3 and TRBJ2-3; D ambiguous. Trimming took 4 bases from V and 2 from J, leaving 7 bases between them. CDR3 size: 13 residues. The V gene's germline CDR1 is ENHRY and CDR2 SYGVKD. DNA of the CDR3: TGTGCCATCAGTGCCTTATCCACAGATACGCAGTATTTT. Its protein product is CAISALSTDTQYF.